The T cell receptor beta chain under discussion was sequenced for a study of CD8 T cells in ankylosing spondylitis. Study conclusions and caveats: Earlier reports found some motif variants in synovial fluid and blood in reactive arthritis.

For TCR beta, libraries came from quantitative 5'-RACE with molecular barcodes. MiXCR, run by TCRdb on the 5' RACE reads, gives a single entry per CDR3 protein. The repertoire holds 380,000 or so distinct CDR3 sequences, with 20% to 25% as singletons. About this clonotype: The antigen remains unidentified.

Germline V gives CDR1 SEHNR, CDR2 FQNEAQ (reference sequence). The CDR3 covers 17 residues. V was shortened by 3 bases and J by 4 bases, with 21 bases between the two germline ends. This TCR was sampled from a male donor with ankylosing spondylitis or in good health (not recorded which). Sequencing input: blood, either unsorted or a sorted T cell fraction (not recorded which). The chain links TRBV7-9 to TRBJ1-2; weak D call: TRBD1 (5 bases). Here the CDR3 reads CASSLVGSQTALYGYTF. The CDR3 nucleotides read TGTGCCAGCAGCTTGGTCGGTAGCCAGACAGCCCTCTATGGCTACACCTTC.